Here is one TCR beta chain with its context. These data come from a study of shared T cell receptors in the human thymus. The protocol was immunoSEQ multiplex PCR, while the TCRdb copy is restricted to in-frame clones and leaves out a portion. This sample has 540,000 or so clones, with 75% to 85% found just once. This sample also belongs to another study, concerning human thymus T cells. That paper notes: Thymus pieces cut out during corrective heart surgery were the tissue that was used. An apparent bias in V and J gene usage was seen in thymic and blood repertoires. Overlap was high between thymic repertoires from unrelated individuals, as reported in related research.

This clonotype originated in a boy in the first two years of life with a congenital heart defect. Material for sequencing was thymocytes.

The CDR3 spells CSARGDREAFF. The CDR3 DNA sequence: TGCAGTGCTAGAGGGGACAGAGAAGCTTTCTTT. V gene TRBV20-1 combines with J gene TRBJ1-1, with TRBD1 identical over 7 bases. V shed 1 base and J 8 bases; nucleotides not matched to a gene: 1. The CDR3 consists of 11 residues. Germline loops: CDR1 DFQATT, CDR2 SNEGSKA (reference sequence).